The clone carrying this TCR beta chain has at least ten counts. Its specificity is unknown. The data are from a study of Graves' ophthalmopathy and Graves' hyperthyroidism. Broader study findings: Detection in blood was also observed for most expanded thyroid clonotypes above 0.001 frequency.

V shed 0 bases and J shed 5 bases, with 9 bases lying between them. The CDR3 contains 13 residues. Germline CDR1 is SGHRS and CDR2 is YFSETQ. The authors amplified TCR beta CDR3 regions from RNA transcripts. An opening RT-PCR round employed HTBI primers and preceded a second-round multiplex PCR. TCRdb analysed the multiplex PCR reads with MiXCR anew, one entry per CDR3 protein. The sample comprises roughly 400,000 distinct CDR3 sequences, approximately 18% of which are singletons, and around 2.4% rests with the top ten. Stable hyperthyroid donors showed no ophthalmopathy during 18 months follow-up. Other autoimmune diseases, uncontrolled infections, pregnancy or lactation led to the exclusion of patients. As the starting material, more than 8 ml of fresh peripheral blood yielded the PBMCs.

This TCR was sampled from an adult woman with stable Graves' hyperthyroidism. V is TRBV5-1 and J is TRBJ2-7, with unresolved D. The sequenced sample consisted of peripheral blood. DNA of the CDR3: TGCGCCAGCAGCTTGGGGCTAGATAACGAGCAGTACTTC. Amino acids: CASSLGLDNEQYF.